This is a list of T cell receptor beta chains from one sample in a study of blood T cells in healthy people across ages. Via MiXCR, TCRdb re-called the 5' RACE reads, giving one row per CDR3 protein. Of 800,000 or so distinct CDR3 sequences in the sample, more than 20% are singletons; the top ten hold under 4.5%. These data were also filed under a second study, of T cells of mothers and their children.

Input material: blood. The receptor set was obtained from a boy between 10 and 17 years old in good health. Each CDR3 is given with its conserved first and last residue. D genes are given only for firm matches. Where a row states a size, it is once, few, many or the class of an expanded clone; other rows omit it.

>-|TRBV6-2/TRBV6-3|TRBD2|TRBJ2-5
CASSYPASGGAEFF
TGTGCCAGCAGTTATCCGGCTAGCGGGGGGGCCGAGTTCTTC
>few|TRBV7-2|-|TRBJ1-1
CASSFRVNTEAFF
TGTGCCAGCAGCTTCCGGGTGAACACTGAAGCTTTCTTT
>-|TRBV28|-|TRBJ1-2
CASSLLRTDYGYTF
TGTGCCAGCAGTTTACTCAGGACCGACTATGGCTACACCTTC
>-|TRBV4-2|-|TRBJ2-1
CASSQPGEDYNEQFF
TGTGCCAGCAGCCAGCCAGGGGAGGACTACAATGAGCAGTTCTTC
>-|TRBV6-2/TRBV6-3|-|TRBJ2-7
CASSSLPVAGRTYEQYF
TGTGCCAGCAGTTCCTTGCCTGTGGCGGGGCGAACCTACGAGCAGTACTTC
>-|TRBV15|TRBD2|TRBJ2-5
CATSRDGGGPGETQYF
TGTGCCACCAGCAGAGATGGGGGAGGGCCCGGGGAGACCCAGTACTTC
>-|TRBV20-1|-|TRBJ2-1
CSALGVGPYNEQFF
TGCAGTGCTCTCGGGGTAGGACCCTACAATGAGCAGTTCTTC
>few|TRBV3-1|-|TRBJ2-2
CASSQGSTLTGELFF
TGTGCCAGCAGCCAAGGATCGACCCTCACCGGGGAGCTGTTTTTT
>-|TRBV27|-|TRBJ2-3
CASRTDSADTQYF
TGTGCCAGCAGAACCGACTCTGCAGATACGCAGTATTTT
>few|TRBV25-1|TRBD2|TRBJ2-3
CASSEQLAGGKDTQYF
TGTGCCAGCAGTGAACAACTAGCGGGAGGGAAAGATACGCAGTATTTT
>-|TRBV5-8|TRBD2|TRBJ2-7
CANAGLVGNEQYF
TGTGCCAACGCAGGACTAGTCGGCAACGAGCAGTACTTC
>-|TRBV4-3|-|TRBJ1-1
CASSQESYRGDTEAFF
TGCGCCAGCAGCCAGGAAAGTTATAGGGGTGACACTGAAGCTTTCTTT
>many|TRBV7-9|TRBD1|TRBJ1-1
CASSLAGGPEAFF
TGTGCCAGCAGCTTAGCAGGGGGCCCTGAAGCTTTCTTT
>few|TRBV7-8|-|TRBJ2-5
CASSLDSTVGEQYF
TGTGCCAGCAGCTTGGACTCGACGGTGGGGGAGCAGTACTTC
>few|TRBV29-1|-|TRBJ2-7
CSVATPGRYEQYF
TGCAGCGTTGCCACACCTGGCCGATACGAGCAGTACTTC
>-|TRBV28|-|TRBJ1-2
CASRQTGASYGYTF
TGTGCCAGCAGACAAACAGGAGCCAGCTATGGCTACACCTTC
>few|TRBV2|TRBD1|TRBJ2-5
CASSEAGDRTETQYF
TGTGCCAGCAGTGAAGCGGGGGACAGGACGGAGACCCAGTACTTC
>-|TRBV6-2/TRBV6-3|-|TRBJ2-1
CASSPFSYNEQFF
TGTGCCAGCAGCCCCTTCTCCTACAATGAGCAGTTCTTC
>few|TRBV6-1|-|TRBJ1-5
CASYRGAQFGNQPQHF
TGTGCCAGTTACCGCGGGGCACAGTTTGGCAATCAGCCCCAGCATTTT
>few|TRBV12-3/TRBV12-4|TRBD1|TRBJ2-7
CASSFDRVAAEQYF
TGTGCCAGCAGTTTCGACAGGGTGGCGGCCGAGCAGTACTTC
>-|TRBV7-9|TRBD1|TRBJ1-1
CASRVTGGTEAFF
TGTGCCAGCAGAGTTACAGGGGGCACTGAAGCTTTCTTT
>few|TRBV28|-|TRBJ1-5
CASSLSTGTQPQHF
TGTGCCAGCAGTCTGAGTACAGGGACTCAGCCCCAGCATTTT
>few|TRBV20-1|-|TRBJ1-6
CSARDLLGLSISSYNSPLHF
TGCAGTGCTAGAGATCTCTTGGGCCTATCCATAAGCTCCTATAATTCACCCCTCCACTTT
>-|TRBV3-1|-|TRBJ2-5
CASSQTIGETQYF
TGTGCCAGCAGCCAAACTATCGGAGAGACCCAGTACTTC
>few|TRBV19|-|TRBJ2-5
CATRGKETQYF
TGTGCCACCCGAGGAAAAGAGACCCAGTACTTC
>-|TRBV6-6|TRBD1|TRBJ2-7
CASRRGQGFYEQYF
TGTGCCAGCAGACGAGGACAGGGATTCTACGAGCAGTACTTC
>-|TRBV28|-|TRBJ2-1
CASSLGHHSYNEQFF
TGTGCCAGCAGTTTGGGGCATCACTCCTACAATGAGCAGTTCTTC
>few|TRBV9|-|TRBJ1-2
CASSGTGQPANYGYTF
TGTGCCAGCAGCGGAACCGGACAGCCTGCCAACTATGGCTACACCTTC
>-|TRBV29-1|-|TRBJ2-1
CSVFGNEQFF
TGCAGCGTTTTCGGGAATGAGCAGTTCTTC
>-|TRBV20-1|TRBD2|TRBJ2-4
CSATFGRAAKNIQYF
TGCAGTGCAACCTTCGGGAGGGCGGCCAAAAACATTCAGTACTTC
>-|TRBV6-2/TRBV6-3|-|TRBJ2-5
CASSYSILNTGHAIVETQYF
TGTGCCAGCAGTTACTCGATTCTAAACACTGGACACGCGATTGTGGAGACCCAGTACTTC
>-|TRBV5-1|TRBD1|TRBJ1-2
CASSLEDRGNYGYTF
TGCGCCAGCAGCCTGGAGGACAGGGGGAACTATGGCTACACCTTC
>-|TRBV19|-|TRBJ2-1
CASSIEGAYNEQFF
TGTGCCAGTAGTATAGAGGGGGCCTACAATGAGCAGTTCTTC
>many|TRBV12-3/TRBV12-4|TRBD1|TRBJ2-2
CASKDRGTGRNTGELFF
TGTGCCAGCAAAGACCGTGGGACAGGGAGGAACACCGGGGAGCTGTTTTTT
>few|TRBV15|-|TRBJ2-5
CATSRDRSVDPEAQYF
TGTGCCACCAGCAGAGATCGATCTGTGGATCCAGAGGCCCAGTACTTC
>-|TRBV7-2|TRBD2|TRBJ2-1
CASSLDAGGNEQFF
TGTGCCAGCAGCTTAGACGCGGGAGGTAATGAGCAGTTCTTC
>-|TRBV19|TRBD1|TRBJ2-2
CVTDRGNTGELFF
TGTGTTACGGACAGGGGCAACACCGGGGAGCTGTTTTTT
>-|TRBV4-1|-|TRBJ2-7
CASSQDRVILGEQYF
TGCGCCAGCAGCCAAGACCGGGTTATTCTCGGCGAGCAGTACTTC
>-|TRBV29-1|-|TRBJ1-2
CSVEGENEPWDGYTF
TGCAGCGTTGAGGGGGAGAATGAGCCTTGGGATGGCTACACCTTC
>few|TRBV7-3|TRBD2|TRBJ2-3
CASSKTSGSDTQYF
TGTGCCAGCAGCAAGACTAGCGGGAGTGATACGCAGTATTTT
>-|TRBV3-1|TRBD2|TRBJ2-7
CASSQVTSGSSYEQYF
TGTGCCAGCAGCCAGGTAACTAGCGGGAGTTCTTACGAGCAGTACTTC
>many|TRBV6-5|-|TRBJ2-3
CATRTGLAGTDTQYF
TGTGCCACCCGAACGGGGCTAGCTGGGACAGATACGCAGTATTTT
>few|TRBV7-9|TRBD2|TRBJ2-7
CASSLLAVYNEQYF
TGTGCCAGCAGCTTACTAGCGGTCTACAATGAGCAGTACTTC
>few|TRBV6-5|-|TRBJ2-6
CASSYFGSGANVLTF
TGTGCCAGCAGTTACTTTGGGTCTGGGGCCAACGTCCTGACTTTC
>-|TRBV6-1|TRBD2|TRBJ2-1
CASSSRLAGASYNEQFF
TGTGCCAGCAGCTCCAGACTAGCGGGGGCTTCCTACAATGAGCAGTTCTTC
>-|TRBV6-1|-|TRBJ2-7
CASAGPTYEQYF
TGTGCCAGCGCGGGGCCGACCTACGAGCAGTACTTC
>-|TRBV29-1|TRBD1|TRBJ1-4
CSVQGAGGMDEKLFF
TGCAGCGTGCAGGGGGCAGGGGGGATGGACGAAAAACTGTTTTTT
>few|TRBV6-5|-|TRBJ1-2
CASSQGRINGYTF
TGTGCCAGCAGTCAGGGACGGATCAATGGCTACACCTTC
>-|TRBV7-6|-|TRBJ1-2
CASSSGIGGSSYGYTF
TGTGCCAGCAGCTCCGGCATCGGGGGCTCGAGCTATGGCTACACCTTC
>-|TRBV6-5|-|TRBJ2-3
CASCRLPTDTQYF
TGTGCCAGCTGTCGGCTTCCGACAGATACGCAGTATTTT
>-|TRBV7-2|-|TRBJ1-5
CASSPRRGGRAQPQHF
TGTGCCAGCAGCCCTCGACGGGGCGGGCGGGCGCAGCCCCAGCATTTT
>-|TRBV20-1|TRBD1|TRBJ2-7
CSATGTGGLYEQYF
TGCAGTGCTACCGGGACAGGGGGACTCTACGAGCAGTACTTC
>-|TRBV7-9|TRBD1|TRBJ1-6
CASSSQDRGQNSPLHF
TGTGCCAGCAGCTCCCAGGACAGGGGGCAGAATTCACCCCTCCACTTT
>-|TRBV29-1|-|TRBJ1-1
CSVVPLTEAFF
TGCAGCGTAGTTCCTCTCACTGAAGCTTTCTTT